This T cell receptor beta chain was identified during a study of human T cells and chemical hapten exposure. The time point is: patch test 2, 6 weeks after DPC sensitization. Treatment reported: therapeutic diphenylcyclopropenone sensitization with weekly scalp DPC. TCRdb analysed the RACE reads with MiXCR anew, one entry per CDR3 protein. The table lists about 110,000 distinct CDR3 sequences, 9.2% of them singletons. This clonotype was found many times. The junction had 12 bases not matched to a gene; V was cut back by 6 bases and J by 4 bases. The germline CDR1 and CDR2 sequences are MNHNY and SVGAGI (reference sequence). The CDR3 has 15 amino acids.

This receptor was taken from a woman aged 40-49 years with alopecia areata. Some clones in this sample may be carry-over from other donors' samples. The rearrangement uses TRBV6-6 and TRBJ2-7; TRBD1 agrees at 7 bases. Sequencing was performed on whole blood, taken in connection with sensitization to the hapten diphenylcyclopropenone (DPC). CDR3 bases: TGTGCCAGCAGCCCTCCGAGAGACAGGGAATACGAGCAGTACTTC. This translates into CASSPPRDREYEQYF.